One and the same sample provided the 8 T cell receptor beta chains below, sequenced in a study of blood T cell repertoires in COVID-19. The assay was immunoSEQ multiplex PCR, and TCRdb's table has in-frame clones only and misses some. There are over 300,000 clones in the sample; about nine tenths occur only once, and more than 9% lies in the top ten. The material sequenced was PBMCs or T cells enriched from blood (not recorded which). These TCRs come from a woman younger than 30 who had recovered from COVID-19.

The chain has TRBV6-1 and TRBJ1-3; tentative D call: TRBD1 (5 bases). V lost 3 bases, J lost 0 bases, and 12 bases lay in between. CDR1 MNHNS and CDR2 SASEGT come from the germline V gene. The CDR3 is 16 amino acids. DNA of the CDR3: TGTGCCAGCAGTGATACGGGGGGATACTCTGGAAACACCATATATTTT. Its protein is CASSDTGGYSGNTIYF.

The rearrangement joins TRBV7-6 to TRBJ1-4; D is undetermined. The germline V and J ends were trimmed by 3 bases and 8 bases, with 10 bases remaining between them. Germline-derived CDR1 and CDR2 are SGHVS and FNYEAQ. The CDR3 extends over 13 amino acids. The CDR3 reads CASSLAAGEKLFF. CDR3 nucleotide sequence: TGTGCCAGCAGCTTGGCGGCTGGGGAAAAACTGTTTTTT.

The gene calls are TRBV5-1 and TRBJ1-3, with D unclear. The V end lost 0 bases, the J end lost 4 bases, and 8 bases lay between the germline ends. CDR3 length equals 14 residues. The germline gives CDR1 SGHRS, CDR2 YFSETQ. CDR3 residues: CASSLGGSGNTIYF. CDR3 bases: TGCGCCAGCAGCTTGGGAGGGTCCGGAAACACCATATATTTT.

For the CDR3, the DNA is TGTGCCAGCAGTTGGCAGGTTCCCTTTTATGGCTACACCTTC. Amino acid sequence: CASSWQVPFYGYTF. The chain carries TRBV28 and TRBJ1-2; D unclear. The germline V gene has CDR1 MDHEN and CDR2 SYDVKM. Trimming removed 4 bases at V and 5 bases at J, with 14 bases between. The CDR3 spans 14 residues.

This clone was found a few times. Here the CDR3 DNA reads TGCGCCAGCAGCGGCGGGACTAGTGGCGAGACCCAGTACTTC. This translates into CASSGGTSGETQYF. The gene calls are TRBV5-1 and TRBJ2-5, with 8 bases fitting TRBD2. This CDR3 comprises 14 residues. Germline loops: CDR1 SGHRS, CDR2 YFSETQ. The junction had 7 bases not matched to a gene; V was cut back by 4 bases and J by 5 bases.

V gene TRBV5-1 combines with J gene TRBJ1-5; 7 positions agree with TRBD1. The germline V gene encodes CDR1 SGHRS and CDR2 YFSETQ. The J segment lost 7 bases and the V segment lost 3 bases, leaving 7 bases of the junction unmatched. CDR3 size: 14 residues. CDR3 sequence reads: CASSWTGLEQPQHF. CDR3 nucleotides: TGCGCCAGCAGCTGGACAGGTTTGGAGCAGCCCCAGCATTTT.

The CDR3 spells CAGQEGANEKLFF. The CDR3, as DNA: TGTGCCGGACAAGAAGGGGCTAATGAAAAACTGTTTTTT. The chain recombines TRBV30 with TRBJ1-4, with a possible D match to TRBD1 (5 bases). In germline, CDR1 is GTSNPN, CDR2 SVGIG (reference sequence). Trimming cost V 8 bases and J 3 bases, with 13 bases left between them. The CDR3 has 13 residues.

V and J are TRBV6-5 and TRBJ1-5, with D tentatively TRBD1 (5 bases). The CDR3 totals 15 residues. Trimming left V 5 bases short and J 4 bases short, with 15 bases between. Germline V gene lookup returns CDR1 MNHEY and CDR2 SVGAGI. In nucleotides, the CDR3 is TGTGCCAGCAGTCTTGTTCTCGCAGGGAATCAGCCCCAGCATTTT. Encoded protein: CASSLVLAGNQPQHF.